Sequencing of this T cell receptor (beta chain) was carried out in a study of shared clonotypes between healthy human individuals. Findings and caveats of the study: The genetic and exposure-history diversity represented was limited by few donors.

Points on this clone: What it binds is not known.

Naive CD8 cells lacked CD45RO, underwent positive selection for CCR7 and left out terminally differentiated effector memory CD45RA+ cells. At a deep level, the assay was run. Genomic DNA of every subset was divided equally among multiple immunoSEQ plates. Data came from immunoSEQ multiplex PCR; TCRdb stores just in-frame clones and leaves some out. The sample has hundreds of thousands of clones; 96% are singletons. The V gene end was trimmed by 1 base and the J gene end by 3 bases; junction bases not matched to a gene: 1. The CDR3 spans 15 residues. Germline CDR1 and CDR2: SGHAT and FQNNGV. The chain carries TRBV11-2 and TRBJ2-7; 12 bases agree with TRBD2. This sequence was found in a man aged 25-40 years in good health. Material: naive CD8+ T cells sorted from blood. The CDR3 DNA is TGTGCCAGCAGCTTAGGACTAGCGGGAGACTACGAGCAGTACTTC. Translating gives CASSLGLAGDYEQYF.